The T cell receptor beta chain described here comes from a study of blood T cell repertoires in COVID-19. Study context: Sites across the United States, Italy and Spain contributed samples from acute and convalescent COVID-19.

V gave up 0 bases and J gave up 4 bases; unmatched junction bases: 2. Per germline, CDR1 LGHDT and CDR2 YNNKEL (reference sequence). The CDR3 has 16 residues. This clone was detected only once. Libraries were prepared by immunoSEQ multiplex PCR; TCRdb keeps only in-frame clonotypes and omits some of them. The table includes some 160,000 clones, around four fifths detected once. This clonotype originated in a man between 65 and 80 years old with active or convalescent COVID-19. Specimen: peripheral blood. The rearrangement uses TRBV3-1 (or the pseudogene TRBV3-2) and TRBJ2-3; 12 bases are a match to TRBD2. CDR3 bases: TGTGCCAGCAGCCAAGATGGACTAGCGGGACCAGATACGCAGTATTTT. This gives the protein CASSQDGLAGPDTQYF.